A single sample gave rise to the 27 T cell receptor beta chains below, sequenced in a study of cytomegalovirus exposure and HLA in healthy donors. Amplification used 60 Vbeta primers and 13 Jbeta primers. Sequenced by immunoSEQ multiplex PCR; TCRdb stores in-frame clones only, minus some. The sample shows 100,000 to 150,000 clones, around four fifths of them seen only once. Sequenced: PBMCs. The receptors here all came from a woman aged 45-65 years in good health and CMV-seropositive.

This clone was counted a few times. The genes are TRBV4-1 and TRBJ2-1, with 11 bases matching TRBD2. The CDR3 spans 16 residues. CDR1 and CDR2 from the germline V gene are MGHRA and YSYEKL. V was pared by 1 base and J by 4 bases, with 3 bases of the junction left unmatched. In DNA form, the CDR3 reads TGCGCCAGCAGCCAAGGCCTAGCGGGAGGATACAATGAGCAGTTCTTC. Protein sequence: CASSQGLAGGYNEQFF.

The J gene is TRBJ1-1, the V gene TRBV7-2; D unresolved. Germline V gives CDR1 SGHTA, CDR2 FQGNSA. V was clipped by 4 bases and J by 0 bases, with 12 bases between them. This CDR3 has 15 amino acids. The DNA of the CDR3 is TGTGCCAGCAGCTCCCAGACACAAATGAACACTGAAGCTTTCTTT. Residues: CASSSQTQMNTEAFF.

V gene TRBV4-3 combines with J gene TRBJ1-4; TRBD1 aligns across 8 bases. In germline, CDR1 is LGHNA, CDR2 YSLEER. J lost 5 bases, V lost 4 bases, and 6 bases had no gene match. The CDR3 is made up of 15 amino acids. CDR3 in amino acids: CASSLSGQVNEKLFF. DNA of the CDR3: TGCGCCAGCAGCCTATCGGGACAGGTGAATGAAAAACTGTTTTTT.

This chain joins TRBV29-1 and TRBJ1-4; 9 bases line up with TRBD1. The germline CDR1 and CDR2 sequences are SQVTM and ANQGSEA. The CDR3 runs 13 residues. The trim removed 5 bases at V and 10 bases at J, leaving 8 bases unmatched. The CDR3 nucleotides read TGCAGCGTTCGGGACAGGGCAATTGGAAAACTGTTTTTT. Translating it yields CSVRDRAIGKLFF. The entire variable domain, with the rest obtained from reference TRBV29-1 and TRBJ1-4, is as follows: SAVISQKPSRDICQRGTSLTIQCQVDSQVTMMFWYRQQPGQSLTLIATANQGSEATYESGFVIDKFPISRPNLTFSTLTVSNMSPEDSSIYLCSVRDRAIGKLFFGSGTQLSVL.

J is TRBJ2-1 and V is TRBV28; TRBD1 agrees at 10 bases. The germline CDR1 and CDR2 sequences are MDHEN and SYDVKM. Unmatched junction bases numbered 13, after V lost 3 bases and J lost 5 bases. This CDR3 is 18 amino acids long. CDR3 amino acids: CASSLTLLGQGSDNEQFF. As DNA, the CDR3 is TGTGCCAGCAGTTTGACCCTCCTGGGACAGGGGTCGGACAATGAGCAGTTCTTC.

This chain connects TRBV5-4 to TRBJ2-3, with D perhaps matching TRBD1 (6 bases). The germline V and J ends were trimmed by 0 bases and 4 bases, with 9 bases remaining between them. CDR3 length: 14 residues. CDR1 and CDR2 (germline): SGHNT, YYREEE (reference sequence). The CDR3 DNA sequence: TGTGCCAGCAGCTTGGACAGGGCGGCAGATACGCAGTATTTT. Translated: CASSLDRAADTQYF.

The chain links TRBV28 to TRBJ2-6, with unresolved D. The V end was cut by 2 bases, the J end by 2 bases, with 7 bases between. This CDR3 spans 15 amino acids. Germline V gene data show CDR1 as MDHEN and CDR2 as SYDVKM. The CDR3, as DNA: TGTGCCAGCAGTTTAATTCCCACTGGGGCCAACGTCCTGACTTTC. The encoded protein is CASSLIPTGANVLTF.

The J gene is TRBJ2-7, the V gene TRBV6-5, with TRBD1 identical over 9 bases. The V and J ends lost 5 bases and 6 bases, in that order; junction bases with no gene match: 11. Per the germline V gene, CDR1 is MNHEY and CDR2 is SVGAGI. The CDR3 is 15 residues long. This CDR3 is CASSPPGTGRAEQYF. In DNA, the CDR3 is TGTGCCAGCAGTCCTCCCGGGACAGGGAGAGCCGAGCAGTACTTC.

V gene TRBV5-1 combines with J gene TRBJ1-4; 8 bases fit TRBD1. The CDR3 has 16 amino acids. V lost 1 base, J lost 7 bases, and 9 bases stayed unmatched. Germline V gene data show CDR1 as SGHRS and CDR2 as YFSETQ. The CDR3 spells CASSLSPGGHGEKLFF. In nucleotides, the CDR3 is TGCGCCAGCAGCTTGTCGCCAGGGGGCCATGGTGAAAAACTGTTTTTT.

The sample holds one count of this clone. This chain links TRBV4-2 with TRBJ1-1; 7 nucleotides align to TRBD1. The CDR3 has 16 residues. V shed 2 bases and J 5 bases; nucleotides not matched to a gene: 11. CDR1 and CDR2 (germline): LGHNA, YNFKEQ. The DNA of the CDR3 is TGTGCCAGCAGCCAATTCGTACAGACAGGGAGGACTGAAGCTTTCTTT. Its translation: CASSQFVQTGRTEAFF.

The genes are TRBV10-2 and TRBJ1-5, with D uncertain. The germline V gene has CDR1 WSHSY and CDR2 SAAADI. V was clipped by 0 bases and J by 5 bases, with 8 bases between them. CDR3 length: 14 residues. The CDR3 DNA reads as TGCGCCAGCAGTGAGTCGACAACGGATCAGCCCCAGCATTTT. Amino acids: CASSESTTDQPQHF.

J is TRBJ2-7 and V is TRBV7-6; 7 nucleotides agree with TRBD1. CDR3 length: 17 residues. V gave up 1 base and J gave up 1 base; unmatched junction bases: 10. CDR1 and CDR2 from the germline V gene are SGHVS and FNYEAQ. The CDR3 spells CASSLEPGQWYSYEQYF. CDR3 DNA sequence: TGTGCCAGCAGCTTAGAGCCGGGACAGTGGTATTCCTACGAGCAGTACTTC. Complete variable domain (other parts from reference TRBV7-6 and TRBJ2-7): GAGVSQSPRYKVTKRGQDVALRCDPISGHVSLYWYRQALGQGPEFLTYFNYEAQQDKSGLPNDRFSAERPEGSISTLTIQRTEQRDSAMYRCASSLEPGQWYSYEQYFGPGTRLTVT.

To note about this clone: Other DNA sequences in this sample translate to the same CDR3. The chain is built from TRBV5-4 and TRBJ1-2, with D perhaps matching TRBD1 (6 bases). The CDR3 extends over 13 amino acids. V was shortened by 0 bases and J by 5 bases, with 8 bases between the two germline ends. The V gene's germline CDR1 is SGHNT and CDR2 YYREEE (reference sequence). CDR3 DNA sequence: TGTGCCAGCAGCTTGGAAACAGGGTATGGCTACACCTTC. It codes for CASSLETGYGYTF.

The chain has TRBV23-1 and TRBJ2-2; possible D gene TRBD2, 7 bases. TRBV23-1 counts as an open reading frame of uncertain function. V was trimmed by 1 base and J by 1 base, leaving 10 bases between them. The CDR3 contains 16 residues. CDR3 coding DNA: TGCGCCAGCAGTCAATTAGGGGGGGAGAACACCGGGGAGCTGTTTTTT. Residues: CASSQLGGENTGELFF.

The gene calls are TRBV7-8 and TRBJ2-5; 9 bases align to TRBD2. Losses at the gene ends were 3 bases for V and 5 bases for J; bases not matched to a gene: 7. From germline, CDR1 is SGHVS and CDR2 FQNEAQ. The CDR3 extends over 15 amino acids. CDR3 sequence: CASSFLSGRGETQYF. CDR3 nucleotide sequence: TGTGCCAGCAGCTTCCTTAGCGGGAGAGGCGAGACCCAGTACTTC.

V usage is TRBV7-2 and J usage is TRBJ2-5; TRBD2 matches at 9 bases. The J call is uncertain, as TRBJ2-7 better fits the DNA end. The germline V gene has CDR1 SGHTA and CDR2 FQGNSA. The CDR3 contains 15 residues. This chain's CDR3 is CASSPGTSFTYEQYF. Here the CDR3 DNA reads TGTGCCAGCAGCCCCGGGACTAGCTTCACCTACGAGCAGTACTTC.

V is TRBV11-3 and J is TRBJ2-1, with 9 nucleotides matching TRBD2. The J segment lost 1 base and the V segment lost 5 bases, leaving 3 bases of the junction unmatched. This CDR3 region has 15 residues. Looked up from germline, CDR1 is SGHNT and CDR2 is YENEEA. CDR3 coding DNA: TGTGCCAGCAGCCGAGCGGGAGGTTCCTACAATGAGCAGTTCTTC. Residues: CASSRAGGSYNEQFF.

V is TRBV18 and J is TRBJ2-7; 9 nucleotides line up with TRBD1. The ends lost 4 bases at V and 3 bases at J; junction bases unmatched: 7. The CDR3 contains 15 residues. CDR1 is KGHSH, CDR2 LQKENI, per germline. CDR3 bases: TGTGCCAGCTCACGGGGACAGGGATCCCTCTACGAGCAGTACTTC. It codes for CASSRGQGSLYEQYF.

This clone has just a few counts. The chain employs TRBV7-3 and TRBJ2-1; 7 bases are a match to TRBD2. CDR1 is SGHTA, CDR2 FQGTGA, per germline. J lost 6 bases, V lost 3 bases, and 2 bases had no gene match. This CDR3 has 13 residues. CDR3 bases: TGTGCCAGCAGCTTGGGGGGGTTCAATGAGCAGTTCTTC. Protein: CASSLGGFNEQFF.

The V and J genes are TRBV5-1 and TRBJ1-1; 8 bases match TRBD1. After removal of 4 bases from V and 7 bases from J, the junction contained 3 bases not matched to a gene. Germline V gene data show CDR1 as SGHRS and CDR2 as YFSETQ. The CDR3 sequence is 12 residues long. The CDR3 DNA reads TGCGCCAGCAGCCCTGGACAGGGTGAAGCTTTCTTT. Residues: CASSPGQGEAFF.

The rearrangement joins TRBV19 to TRBJ1-1; no clear D gene. The CDR3 contains 14 residues. The germline V gene has CDR1 LNHDA and CDR2 SQIVND (reference sequence). Trimming cost V 9 bases and J 0 bases, with 14 bases left between them. CDR3: CASRSQAVNTEAFF. The CDR3 DNA is TGTGCCAGCCGAAGCCAGGCAGTGAACACTGAAGCTTTCTTT.

The chain uses TRBV18 and TRBJ1-1, with D perhaps matching TRBD1 (6 bases). Germline lookup yields CDR1 KGHSH and CDR2 LQKENI. The V and J ends lost 2 bases and 11 bases respectively, with 18 bases between them. This CDR3 is 14 amino acids long. The CDR3: CASSPSSTPQGAFF. DNA for the CDR3: TGTGCCAGCTCACCATCTTCAACTCCGCAGGGGGCTTTCTTT.

CDR3 region: CATRGGGAKGYTF. In DNA, the CDR3 is TGTGCCACCCGGGGTGGGGGGGCGAAAGGCTACACCTTC. The chain has TRBV6-5 and TRBJ1-2; weak D call: TRBD1 (6 bases). V was trimmed by 10 bases and J by 8 bases, leaving 20 bases between them. Germline CDR1 reads MNHEY; CDR2 reads SVGAGI. The CDR3 covers 13 residues.

The chain uses TRBV5-1 and TRBJ1-4, with D unclear. V was clipped by 0 bases and J by 5 bases, with 14 bases between them. Per germline, CDR1 SGHRS and CDR2 YFSETQ. The CDR3 spans 16 residues. The CDR3 spells CASSLEAPNLNEKLFF. As DNA, the CDR3 is TGCGCCAGCAGCTTGGAAGCCCCGAACCTCAATGAAAAACTGTTTTTT.

V and J are TRBV28 and TRBJ1-2; 7 positions agree with TRBD1. Trimming cost V 6 bases and J 8 bases; bases outside gene matches: 9. The germline V gene encodes CDR1 MDHEN and CDR2 SYDVKM. This CDR3 has 13 residues. CDR3 sequence reads: CASSPDRAYGYTF. In DNA form, the CDR3 reads TGTGCCAGCAGCCCAGACAGGGCTTACGGCTACACCTTC.

The chain recombines TRBV5-1 with TRBJ2-4; D remains unclear. Germline V lookup: CDR1 SGHRS, CDR2 YFSETQ. The CDR3 is 10 amino acids. V gave up 2 bases and J gave up 12 bases, with 6 bases separating them. The CDR3 region has the DNA TGCGCCAGCAGCTTCCCCAGTCAGTACTTC. Amino acids: CASSFPSQYF.

The J gene is TRBJ2-5, the V gene TRBV19; 12 nucleotides align to TRBD1. Per germline, CDR1 LNHDA and CDR2 SQIVND (reference sequence). The trim removed 5 bases at V and 5 bases at J, leaving 6 bases unmatched. CDR3 size: 15 residues. The CDR3 DNA reads as TGTGCCAGTAGTTCCGGGACAGGGGGCAGGGAGACCCAGTACTTC. This gives the protein CASSSGTGGRETQYF.